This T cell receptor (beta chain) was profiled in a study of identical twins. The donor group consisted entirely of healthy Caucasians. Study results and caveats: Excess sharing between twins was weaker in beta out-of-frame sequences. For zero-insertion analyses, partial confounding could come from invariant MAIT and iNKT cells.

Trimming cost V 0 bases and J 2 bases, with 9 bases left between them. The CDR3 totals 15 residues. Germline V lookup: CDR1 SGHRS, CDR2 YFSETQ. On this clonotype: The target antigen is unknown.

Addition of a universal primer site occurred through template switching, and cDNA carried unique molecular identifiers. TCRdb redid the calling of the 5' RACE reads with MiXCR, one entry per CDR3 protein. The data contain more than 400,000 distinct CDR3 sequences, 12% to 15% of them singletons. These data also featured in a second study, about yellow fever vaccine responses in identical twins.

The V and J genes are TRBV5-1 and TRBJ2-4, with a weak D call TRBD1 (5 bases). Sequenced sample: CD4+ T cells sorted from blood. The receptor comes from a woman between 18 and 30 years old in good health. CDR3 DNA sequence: TGCGCCAGCAGCTTGGAGGGGCACTCCAAAAACATTCAGTACTTC. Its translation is CASSLEGHSKNIQYF. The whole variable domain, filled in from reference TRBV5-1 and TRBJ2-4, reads KAGVTQTPRYLIKTRGQQVTLSCSPISGHRSVSWYQQTPGQGLQFLFEYFSETQRNKGNFPGRFSGRQFSNSRSEMNVSTLELGDSALYLCASSLEGHSKNIQYFGAGTRLSVL.